This T cell receptor (beta chain) originates from a study of radiation and T cells in renal cell carcinoma. As for time point: blood 4 weeks post-SBRT, at nephrectomy. Sample treatment: 15 Gy SBRT to primary tumor, nephrectomy 4 weeks later. Nephrectomy followed 15 Gy stereotactic body radiation by 4 weeks. The method was immunoSEQ multiplex PCR; TCRdb's version includes in-frame clones alone and lacks a portion of them. The sample records around 99,000 clones, roughly 88% being singletons. Germline V gene lookup returns CDR1 MDHEN and CDR2 SYDVKM. The V and J ends lost 5 bases and 11 bases, in that order; junction bases with no gene match: 14. This CDR3 is 14 amino acids long.

Sequences were derived from blood, sampled from a patient whose treatment included radiotherapy and nephrectomy. The sequence came from a man aged 55 to 70 with renal cell carcinoma. The chain recombines TRBV28 with TRBJ2-5, with 7 bases aligning to TRBD1. The CDR3, as DNA: TGTGCCAGCAGTATTAACCAGTACAGGGGTCTTCAGTACTTC. Translating gives CASSINQYRGLQYF.